This T cell receptor (beta chain) was captured by sequencing in a study of cytomegalovirus exposure and HLA in healthy donors. The wider study: Most donors, less than 85% of 398 genotyped, fell in the Caucasian-associated ancestry cluster.

Study results and limitations: The study labeled under 200 TCR beta chains cytomegalovirus-associated. Most of the TCR beta V segments (in an earlier analysis) were productive either about 90% or about 30% of the time.

Note on this clone: Antigen: not known.

PCR used 60 Vbeta primers and 13 Jbeta primers. Only in-frame clones appear in the TCRdb table, and some are missing; sequencing was by immunoSEQ multiplex PCR. The data show fewer than 200,000 clones, with around 73% seen just once and over 2% held by the top ten. The CDR3 loop spans 13 amino acids. Per germline, CDR1 MDHEN and CDR2 SYDVKM. The V and J ends lost 2 bases and 7 bases respectively, with 8 bases between them. The source is a man aged 55-75 years in good health and CMV-seronegative. The gene calls are TRBV28 and TRBJ2-2; no clear D gene. The specimen sequenced was PBMCs. In nucleotides, the CDR3 is TGTGCCAGCAGTTTACGGGTGGGCGGGGAGCTGTTTTTT. It yields the protein CASSLRVGGELFF.